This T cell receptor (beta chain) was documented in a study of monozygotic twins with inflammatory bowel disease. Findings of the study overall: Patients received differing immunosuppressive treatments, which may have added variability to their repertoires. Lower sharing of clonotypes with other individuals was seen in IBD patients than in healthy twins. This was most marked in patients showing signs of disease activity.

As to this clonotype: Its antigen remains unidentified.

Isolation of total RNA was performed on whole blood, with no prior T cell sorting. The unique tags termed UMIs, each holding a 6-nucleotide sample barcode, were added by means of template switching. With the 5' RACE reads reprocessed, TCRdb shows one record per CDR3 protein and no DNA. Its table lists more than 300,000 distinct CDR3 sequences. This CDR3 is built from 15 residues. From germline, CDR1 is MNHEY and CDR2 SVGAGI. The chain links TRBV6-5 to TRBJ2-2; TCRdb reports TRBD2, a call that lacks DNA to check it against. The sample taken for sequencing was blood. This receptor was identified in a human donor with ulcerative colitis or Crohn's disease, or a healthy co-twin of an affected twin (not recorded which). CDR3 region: CASSSASMGTGELFF.